This record concerns one TCR beta chain sequence. Other nucleotide sequences in the sample specify the same CDR3. Trimming shortened V by 0 bases and J by 2 bases, and 8 bases separated the two germline ends. The germline V gene encodes CDR1 LNHNV and CDR2 YYDKDF (reference sequence). CDR3 length equals 15 residues. Allocation to cohorts depended on clinical history reported by the participants. Using immunoSEQ multiplex PCR, the repertoire was profiled, and TCRdb retains in-frame clones only, with some absent. This repertoire shows around 300,000 clones, 85% to 90% found once; its top ten account for around 1.7%. These data come from a study of blood T cell repertoires in COVID-19. Study summary: Sources were T cells, B-cell-depleted T cells, or PBMCs; the material itself was cDNA or gDNA.

V usage is TRBV15 and J usage is TRBJ1-3, with D unresolved. Sequencing was carried out using PBMCs or T cells enriched from blood (not recorded which). This clonotype originated in a woman between 18 and 29 years old with acute COVID-19. The CDR3 DNA reads as TGTGCCACCAGCAGAGATCCCGGGGCTGGAAACACCATATATTTT. Translated, it gives CATSRDPGAGNTIYF.